This TCR beta chain stems from a study of vaccination effects on CD4 cells after COVID-19. Under the ViraFEST assay, PBMC were stimulated with viral peptide pools so that antigen-specific CD4+ T cells expanded. Sequencing was performed afterwards. CD4+ T cells were isolated after about nine days of culture. Recipients of the vaccine had no prior SARS-CoV-2 infection and negative nucleocapsid antibodies. For each well, 1.5 million to 2 million PBMC were cultured with about 10 IU/ml IL-2 and around 9.1 ug/ml peptides. A half-medium replacement with IL-2 medium was carried out on days 3 and 7. This clone has a handful of counts. Its antigen is undetermined. Only in-frame clones appear in the TCRdb table, and some are missing; sequencing was by immunoSEQ multiplex PCR. The sample lists about 24,000 clones, roughly 70% occurring once. The CDR3 contains 15 residues. With 1 base removed from V and 10 bases from J, the gap between germline ends came to 14 bases. The V gene's germline CDR1 is SGHDN and CDR2 FVKESK.

Points from the study as a whole: Small numbers of convalescent patients limited the study. It also lacked early post-infection timepoints. Infection- and vaccine-induced clones contracted markedly late after vaccination.

This TCR came from a human donor who received a COVID-19 vaccine. The source material was CD4+ T cells from PBMCs cultured with HCoV-NL63 spike peptides, sampled before COVID-19 vaccination. This chain connects TRBV14 to TRBJ1-6; a possible D gene is TRBD1 (5 bases). The CDR3: CASSQAYLKGSPLHF. The CDR3, as DNA: TGTGCCAGCAGCCAAGCTTACTTGAAGGGGTCACCCCTCCACTTT.